Included here is one T cell receptor (beta chain) sequence, with context. Its antigen remains unidentified. This entry is derived from a study of T-cell reconstitution after alpha-beta-depleted transplantation in children. Study results and limitations: In some patients, recipient T cells and intrathymic progenitors surviving conditioning explained high day-60 diversity. From newly produced T cells came most of the T-cell counts and diversity one year after transplant.

V was pared by 4 bases and J by 7 bases, with 20 bases between. Germline V CDR1 and CDR2: SGHKS, YYEKEE (reference sequence). The CDR3 is 15 residues long. Unique molecular identifiers were used in preparing the TCRbeta library. TCRdb re-called the PCR reads with MiXCR, one entry per CDR3 protein. This table holds hundreds of thousands of distinct CDR3 sequences, about 10% found once. The receptor was derived from a child aged 2-15 years with inherited bone marrow failure, due to receive a stem cell transplant. The sample consisted of PBMCs, taken before TCRalphabeta/CD19-depleted stem cell transplant. V gene TRBV5-5 combines with J gene TRBJ1-2; D gene ambiguous. Here the CDR3 reads CASSPNPGDRVGYTF. The CDR3 DNA sequence: TGTGCCAGCAGCCCAAACCCCGGCGATAGGGTTGGCTACACCTTC.